What follows are 28 T cell receptor beta chains derived from one specimen sequenced in a study of blood T cell repertoires in COVID-19. Sequenced by immunoSEQ multiplex PCR; TCRdb stores in-frame clones only, minus some. The sample lists some 74,000 clones, 88% seen once, with around 7% in the top ten. The sample taken for sequencing was peripheral blood. The receptors originated from a woman over 75 with acute or convalescent COVID-19.

The V gene is TRBV9, the J gene TRBJ2-6, with D possibly TRBD1 on 6 matching bases. The CDR3 runs to 19 residues. Germline V gene lookup returns CDR1 SGDLS and CDR2 YYNGEE. V lost 0 bases and J lost 1, with 17 bases in between. The CDR3 is CASSVAGWGHVSGANVLTF. The CDR3 nucleotides read TGTGCCAGCAGCGTAGCGGGCTGGGGACATGTTTCTGGGGCCAACGTCCTGACTTTC.

This chain joins TRBV6-1 and TRBJ2-7; D is perhaps TRBD1 (6 bases). CDR3 length: 16 amino acids. Germline V gives CDR1 MNHNS, CDR2 SASEGT. Between the trimmed V and J ends, which lost 3 bases and 6 bases, there was a span of 21 bases. The CDR3 nucleotides read TGTGCCAGCAGTGATCGCTCCGGGACAACGCCAGCCGAGCAGTACTTC. Its translation: CASSDRSGTTPAEQYF.

This chain joins TRBV2 and TRBJ2-5; D not certain. Trimming pared 1 base from V and 4 bases from J, leaving 10 bases between. The CDR3 is 14 amino acids. Germline lookup yields CDR1 SNHLY and CDR2 FYNNEI. The CDR3 sequence is CASSEGSTLETQYF. CDR3 in DNA: TGTGCCAGCAGTGAAGGTAGCACCTTAGAGACCCAGTACTTC.

V gene TRBV6-5 combines with J gene TRBJ2-5; D gene unclear. Germline V gives CDR1 MNHEY, CDR2 SVGAGI. This CDR3 is built from 13 residues. Trimming cost V 4 bases and J 5 bases, with 11 bases left between them. Here the CDR3 DNA reads TGTGCCAGCAGTTTGAACTACGCGGAGACCCAGTACTTC. Translated: CASSLNYAETQYF.

V is TRBV19 and J is TRBJ2-1, with TRBD2 matching 7 bases. V lost 3 bases, J lost 6 bases, and 8 bases stayed unmatched. Germline V gene sequence: CDR1 LNHDA, CDR2 SQIVND (reference sequence). This CDR3 contains 15 residues. The CDR3 DNA reads TGTGCCAGTAGTATTGAGGGCGGGGGAGGCAATGAGCAGTTCTTC. Encoded protein: CASSIEGGGGNEQFF. Variable domain in full (rest from reference TRBV19 and TRBJ2-1): DGGITQSPKYLFRKEGQNVTLSCEQNLNHDAMYWYRQDPGQGLRLIYYSQIVNDFQKGDIAEGYSVSREKKESFPLTVTSAQKNPTAFYLCASSIEGGGGNEQFFGPGTRLTVL.

The chain is built from TRBV18 and TRBJ1-2; possibly TRBD1 for D (6 bases). Germline lookup yields CDR1 KGHSH and CDR2 LQKENI. V lost 2 bases and J 2 bases, leaving 15 bases between the germline ends. The CDR3 sequence is 16 residues long. The CDR3 DNA is TGTGCCAGCTCACCATTGGAGCAGGGGATAAACTATGGCTACACCTTC. It yields the protein CASSPLEQGINYGYTF.

The V call is TRBV4-3, the J call TRBJ1-3; D gene unclear. Between the trimmed V and J ends, which lost 2 bases and 8 bases, there was a span of 16 bases. The CDR3 consists of 15 residues. CDR1 is LGHNA, CDR2 YSLEER, per germline. The CDR3 sequence is CASSQSRAPGDTIYF. The CDR3 nucleotides read TGCGCCAGCAGCCAATCGAGGGCACCTGGGGACACCATATATTTT.

The rearrangement links TRBV12-3 or TRBV12-4 to TRBJ1-6, with D tentatively TRBD1 (5 bases). This CDR3 region has 13 residues. V shed 3 bases and J shed 8 bases, with 8 bases lying between them. The CDR3 sequence is CASSFRGYSPLHF. The DNA for the CDR3 is TGTGCCAGCAGTTTTCGGGGGTATTCACCCCTCCACTTT.

The rearrangement joins TRBV10-3 to TRBJ1-5, with no clear D. Trimming took off 7 bases at V and 4 bases at J, with 11 bases between the two ends. Germline CDR1 and CDR2: ENHRY and SYGVKD. The CDR3 runs 13 residues. The CDR3 spells CAINSGYNQPQHF. CDR3 DNA sequence: TGTGCCATCAATTCGGGTTATAATCAGCCCCAGCATTTT.

The gene calls are TRBV4-3 and TRBJ2-7; TRBD2 matches 9 bases. Germline CDR1 LGHNA, CDR2 YSLEER. The J segment lost 2 bases and the V segment lost 1 base, leaving 3 bases of the junction unmatched. The CDR3 runs 15 residues. CDR3 loop: CASSQGGGGTYEQYF. The CDR3 DNA reads as TGCGCCAGCAGCCAAGGCGGGGGGGGAACCTACGAGCAGTACTTC.

J is TRBJ2-1 and V is TRBV11-2, with 10 bases that match TRBD2. In germline, CDR1 is SGHAT, CDR2 FQNNGV. The junction had 3 bases not matched to a gene; V was cut back by 4 bases and J by 6 bases. The CDR3 length is 14 residues. The CDR3 DNA is TGTGCCAGCAGCTCTGGGACTAGCGCCAATGAGCAGTTCTTC. Protein sequence: CASSSGTSANEQFF.

The chain couples TRBV5-6 to TRBJ2-1; a weak D match, TRBD2 (5 bases). From germline, CDR1 is SGHDT and CDR2 YYEEEE. The CDR3 contains 15 residues. The V end lost 5 bases, the J end lost 1 base, and 13 bases lay between the germline ends. In DNA, the CDR3 is TGTGCCAGCAGGCGGCTTGGAGGATCCTACAATGAGCAGTTCTTC. Translating it yields CASRRLGGSYNEQFF.

The chain joins TRBV2 to TRBJ2-7, with TRBD1 matching 12 bases. The CDR3 is 14 amino acids. The ends lost 5 bases at V and 5 bases at J; junction bases unmatched: 4. Germline CDR1 SNHLY, CDR2 FYNNEI. CDR3 in DNA: TGTGCCAGCAGTCGGGACAGGGGGCTTAACGAGCAGTACTTC. This codes for CASSRDRGLNEQYF.

The chain links TRBV5-1 to TRBJ2-5; TRBD2 aligns across 9 bases. After removal of 1 base from V and 2 bases from J, the junction contained 12 bases not matched to a gene. The CDR3 spans 18 residues. Germline values: CDR1 SGHRS, CDR2 YFSETQ. CDR3 in DNA: TGCGCCAGCAGCTTGTCGTCTAGCGGGACCGGCGGGCAAGAGACCCAGTACTTC. Encoded protein: CASSLSSSGTGGQETQYF.

V usage is TRBV3-1 (or the pseudogene TRBV3-2) and J usage is TRBJ2-5, with D perhaps TRBD2 (6 bases). V lost 9 bases to trimming and J lost 4 bases, with 18 bases between them. The CDR3 spans 14 residues. Germline V gene data show CDR1 as LGHDT and CDR2 as YNNKEL (reference sequence). This CDR3 reads CASSLGAGRETQYF. In DNA form, the CDR3 reads TGTGCCAGTTCTCTAGGGGCGGGGCGAGAGACCCAGTACTTC.

The rearrangement joins TRBV11-2 to TRBJ1-2; D remains unclear. Trimming removed 0 bases at V and 8 bases at J, with 10 bases between. Germline CDR1 reads SGHAT; CDR2 reads FQNNGV. This CDR3 is built from 13 residues. This chain's CDR3 is CASSLDGGLGYTF. The CDR3 DNA reads as TGTGCCAGCAGCTTAGATGGCGGGCTCGGCTACACCTTC.

The chain uses TRBV4-1 and TRBJ2-6; 7 bases agree with TRBD1. The CDR3 runs 19 residues. V was pared by 0 bases and J by 4 bases, with 12 bases of the junction left unmatched. CDR1 and CDR2 (germline): MGHRA, YSYEKL. CDR3 coding DNA: TGCGCCAGCAGCCAAGATCCGGACAGGTTAATGGTCGGGGCCAACGTCCTGACTTTC. It translates to CASSQDPDRLMVGANVLTF.

V gene TRBV9 combines with J gene TRBJ2-5; TRBD2 agrees at 12 bases. Germline lookup yields CDR1 SGDLS and CDR2 YYNGEE. The V segment lost 3 bases and the J segment 1 base; nucleotides outside the gene matches: 4. CDR3 length equals 16 residues. The CDR3 loop is CASSGPGLAGQETQYF. As DNA, the CDR3 is TGTGCCAGCAGCGGTCCGGGACTAGCGGGCCAAGAGACCCAGTACTTC.

This clone was detected once. J is TRBJ2-7 and V is TRBV5-1, with 10 bases lining up with TRBD1. CDR3 size: 15 residues. CDR1 SGHRS and CDR2 YFSETQ come from the germline V gene. J lost 6 bases, V lost 4 bases, and 10 bases had no gene match. The CDR3 protein is CASSRNPGQGSEQYF. The CDR3 DNA reads as TGCGCCAGCAGCCGCAATCCGGGACAGGGGTCCGAGCAGTACTTC. The variable domain in full, with the rest retrieved from reference TRBV5-1 and TRBJ2-7, is KAGVTQTPRYLIKTRGQQVTLSCSPISGHRSVSWYQQTPGQGLQFLFEYFSETQRNKGNFPGRFSGRQFSNSRSEMNVSTLELGDSALYLCASSRNPGQGSEQYFGPGTRLTVT.

The chain is built from TRBV5-1 and TRBJ1-6, with 8 nucleotides matching TRBD1. The J segment lost 7 bases and the V segment lost 0 bases, leaving 0 bases of the junction unmatched. This CDR3 has 14 amino acids. CDR1 is SGHRS, CDR2 YFSETQ, per germline. The CDR3 DNA follows: TGCGCCAGCAGCTTGGGGACAGGGAATTCACCCCTCCACTTT. This encodes CASSLGTGNSPLHF.

V gene TRBV18 combines with J gene TRBJ1-4; D not certain. Trimming left V 6 bases short and J 8 bases short, with 10 bases between. This CDR3 comprises 12 residues. Germline values: CDR1 KGHSH, CDR2 LQKENI. CDR3 residues: CASSQAEEKLFF. The DNA for the CDR3 is TGTGCCAGCTCGCAGGCCGAAGAAAAACTGTTTTTT. Full variable domain (missing parts from reference TRBV18 and TRBJ1-4): NAGVMQNPRHLVRRRGQEARLRCSPMKGHSHVYWYRQLPEEGLKFMVYLQKENIIDESGMPKERFSAEFPKEGPSILRIQQVVRGDSAAYFCASSQAEEKLFFGSGTQLSVL.

This chain uses TRBV19 with TRBJ1-1; 7 bases map to TRBD1. CDR1 LNHDA and CDR2 SQIVND come from the germline V gene (reference sequence). V lost 3 bases and J lost 1; bases outside the gene matches: 5. CDR3 length: 15 residues. The CDR3, as DNA: TGTGCCAGTAGTATTAATTACAGGGGGAACACTGAAGCTTTCTTT. It is translated as CASSINYRGNTEAFF.

The CDR3 nucleotides are TGTGCCAGCAGCCTAAAGGGCGGGATGGGGAGCGAGCAGTACTTC. It yields the protein CASSLKGGMGSEQYF. The chain joins TRBV11-2 to TRBJ2-7; a weak D match, TRBD2 (6 bases). V gave up 5 bases and J gave up 6 bases, with 20 bases separating them. This CDR3 has 15 amino acids. Germline-derived CDR1 and CDR2 are SGHAT and FQNNGV.

This chain links TRBV5-8 with TRBJ2-3; 8 bases map to TRBD2. With V trimmed by 2 bases and J by 5 bases, 4 bases remained unmatched. This CDR3 is 14 amino acids long. Germline CDR1 and CDR2: SGHTS and YDEGEE. CDR3 DNA: TGTGCCAGCAGCTTCGGGGGGGCTGGAGATACGCAGTATTTT. This gives the protein CASSFGGAGDTQYF.

The table lists this clone with a count of one. The gene calls are TRBV5-1 and TRBJ2-1, with 9 bases fitting TRBD2. The CDR3 length is 16 residues. The V gene's germline CDR1 is SGHRS and CDR2 YFSETQ. J was trimmed by 0 bases and V by 2 bases; bases with no gene match: 3. The CDR3 DNA is TGCGCCAGCAGCTTATATAGCGGGGGCTCCTACAATGAGCAGTTCTTC. Its translation: CASSLYSGGSYNEQFF.

Comments on this clone: Other DNA variants within this sample encode the same CDR3. The rearrangement uses TRBV9 and TRBJ1-5; D is unresolved. Germline V lookup: CDR1 SGDLS, CDR2 YYNGEE. V shed 3 bases and J shed 4 bases, with 8 bases lying between them. This CDR3 is 13 amino acids long. In DNA form, the CDR3 reads TGTGCCAGCAGCGGAGCCGGGAATCAGCCCCAGCATTTT. Its protein is CASSGAGNQPQHF.

The chain uses TRBV19 and TRBJ1-1; D is perhaps TRBD1 (5 bases). This CDR3 has 13 amino acids. V was pared by 7 bases and J by 7 bases, with 16 bases between. Germline loops: CDR1 LNHDA, CDR2 SQIVND (reference sequence). The chain's CDR3 is CASTRGGVLEAFF. The CDR3, as DNA: TGTGCCAGTACCAGAGGAGGGGTCCTTGAAGCTTTCTTT.

The chain has TRBV4-3 and TRBJ2-4; 12 nucleotides line up with TRBD2. The CDR3 runs 17 residues. The ends lost 1 base at V and 7 bases at J; junction bases unmatched: 8. Germline-derived CDR1 and CDR2 are LGHNA and YSLEER. CDR3 loop: CASSQAATSGGFNIQYF. Written as DNA, the CDR3 is TGCGCCAGCAGCCAAGCGGCTACTAGCGGGGGGTTTAACATTCAGTACTTC.